This is a list of T cell receptor beta chains from one sample in a study of shared clonotypes between healthy human individuals. Measured with immunoSEQ multiplex PCR; TCRdb has only the in-frame clones, and not every one. The sample consists of 2,500,000 or so clones, about nine tenths of them appearing once. Sample: naive CD4+ T cells from PBMCs. These receptors all stem from a man aged 18 to 30 in good health. Some clones in this sample may be carry-over from other donors' samples. Each CDR3 is given with its conserved first and last residue. D genes are given only for firm matches. The size entry is marked missing in some rows and otherwise reads once, few, many or a size class.

j_gene: TRBJ2-1; abundance: once; d_gene: TRBD2; v_gene: TRBV7-9; CDR3aa: CASSPLGGSSYNEQFF; CDR3nt: TGTGCCAGCAGCCCCCTGGGCGGGAGCTCCTACAATGAGCAGTTCTTC
j_gene: TRBJ2-1; abundance: .; d_gene: TRBD1; v_gene: TRBV5-1; CDR3aa: CASRGPGQGAYNEQFF; CDR3nt: TGCGCCAGCAGGGGACCGGGACAGGGGGCTTACAATGAGCAGTTCTTC
j_gene: TRBJ1-1; abundance: .; d_gene: .; v_gene: TRBV29-1; CDR3aa: CSPGRQEVNTEAFF; CDR3nt: TGCAGCCCCGGACGACAGGAGGTGAACACTGAAGCTTTCTTT
j_gene: TRBJ2-2; abundance: .; d_gene: TRBD1; v_gene: TRBV5-1; CDR3aa: CASSLGQGANTGELFF; CDR3nt: TGCGCCAGCAGCTTGGGGCAGGGGGCTAACACCGGGGAGCTGTTTTTT
j_gene: TRBJ2-7; abundance: .; d_gene: TRBD2; v_gene: TRBV5-6; CDR3aa: CASSLGGQGGTYEQYF; CDR3nt: TGTGCCAGCAGCTTGGGAGGGCAGGGAGGGACCTACGAGCAGTACTTC
j_gene: TRBJ2-7; abundance: .; d_gene: .; v_gene: TRBV29-1; CDR3aa: CSVEDKRGYEQYF; CDR3nt: TGCAGCGTTGAGGACAAGAGGGGCTACGAGCAGTACTTC
j_gene: TRBJ2-2; abundance: .; d_gene: .; v_gene: TRBV5-1; CDR3aa: CASSLTGSYTGELFF; CDR3nt: TGCGCCAGCAGCTTGACGGGGTCGTACACCGGGGAGCTGTTTTTT
j_gene: TRBJ2-4; abundance: .; d_gene: .; v_gene: TRBV4-2; CDR3aa: CASSQVPMDIQYF; CDR3nt: TGTGCCAGCAGCCAAGTCCCCATGGACATTCAGTACTTC
j_gene: TRBJ1-6; abundance: .; d_gene: .; v_gene: TRBV28; CDR3aa: CASTSPSGQGRPPLHF; CDR3nt: TGTGCCAGCACTTCCCCTTCGGGTCAGGGGAGGCCACCCCTCCACTTT
j_gene: TRBJ2-7; abundance: .; d_gene: TRBD2; v_gene: TRBV29-1; CDR3aa: CSVAGLAGDYEQYF; CDR3nt: TGCAGCGTTGCGGGCCTAGCGGGCGACTACGAGCAGTACTTC
j_gene: TRBJ1-3; abundance: few; d_gene: .; v_gene: TRBV28; CDR3aa: CASTLRGAGNTIYF; CDR3nt: TGTGCCAGCACTCTTCGCGGGGCTGGAAACACCATATATTTT
j_gene: TRBJ2-7; abundance: .; d_gene: TRBD1; v_gene: TRBV7-2; CDR3aa: CASSFDRGGLYEQYF; CDR3nt: TGTGCCAGCAGCTTCGACAGGGGAGGTTTGTACGAGCAGTACTTC
j_gene: TRBJ2-7; abundance: .; d_gene: .; v_gene: TRBV11-2; CDR3aa: CASSLDRAYEQYF; CDR3nt: TGTGCCAGCAGCTTAGACAGGGCTTACGAGCAGTACTTC
j_gene: TRBJ1-3; abundance: .; d_gene: .; v_gene: TRBV5-1; CDR3aa: CASSYAGGSGNTIYF; CDR3nt: TGCGCCAGCAGCTACGCCGGGGGTTCTGGAAACACCATATATTTT
j_gene: TRBJ2-1; abundance: .; d_gene: TRBD2; v_gene: TRBV5-1; CDR3aa: CASLRVAGLTPANEQFF; CDR3nt: TGCGCCAGCCTCCGGGTAGCGGGGCTTACCCCGGCCAATGAGCAGTTCTTC
j_gene: TRBJ1-5; abundance: once; d_gene: .; v_gene: TRBV7-2; CDR3aa: CASSLLGGNQPQHF; CDR3nt: TGTGCCAGCAGCTTACTGGGAGGCAATCAGCCCCAGCATTTT
j_gene: TRBJ2-2; abundance: .; d_gene: .; v_gene: TRBV5-8; CDR3aa: CASSFTGSGELFF; CDR3nt: TGTGCCAGCAGTTTCACAGGGTCCGGGGAGCTGTTTTTT
j_gene: TRBJ2-7; abundance: .; d_gene: TRBD2; v_gene: TRBV5-1; CDR3aa: CASSFRAGVNEQYF; CDR3nt: TGCGCCAGCAGCTTTCGGGCGGGAGTAAATGAGCAGTACTTC
j_gene: TRBJ2-1; abundance: .; d_gene: TRBD2; v_gene: TRBV4-1; CDR3aa: CASSQDPGGSYNEQFF; CDR3nt: TGCGCCAGCAGCCAAGACCCGGGAGGGTCCTACAATGAGCAGTTCTTC
j_gene: TRBJ1-1; abundance: .; d_gene: TRBD1; v_gene: TRBV10-3; CDR3aa: CAISTTGVDTEAFF; CDR3nt: TGTGCCATCAGCACTACAGGGGTAGACACTGAAGCTTTCTTT
j_gene: TRBJ2-6; abundance: .; d_gene: .; v_gene: TRBV11-1; CDR3aa: CASSLAWGVSGANVLTF; CDR3nt: TGTGCCAGCAGCTTAGCGTGGGGGGTCTCTGGGGCCAACGTCCTGACTTTC
j_gene: TRBJ1-3; abundance: once; d_gene: .; v_gene: TRBV18; CDR3aa: CASSPLGTDRSGNTIYF; CDR3nt: TGTGCCAGCTCACCACTTGGGACGGATCGCTCTGGAAACACCATATATTTT
j_gene: TRBJ1-1; abundance: .; d_gene: .; v_gene: TRBV7-9; CDR3aa: CASSAYRNTEAFF; CDR3nt: TGTGCCAGCAGCGCCTACAGGAACACTGAAGCTTTCTTT
j_gene: TRBJ2-1; abundance: once; d_gene: TRBD1; v_gene: TRBV28; CDR3aa: CASSPDGQGGNEQFF; CDR3nt: TGTGCCAGCAGTCCAGACGGACAGGGTGGGAATGAGCAGTTCTTC
j_gene: TRBJ2-5; abundance: .; d_gene: .; v_gene: TRBV29-1; CDR3aa: CSVGYVEETQYF; CDR3nt: TGCAGCGTTGGTTACGTGGAAGAGACCCAGTACTTC
j_gene: TRBJ2-5; abundance: .; d_gene: .; v_gene: TRBV4-2; CDR3aa: CASSFRLGGPETQYF; CDR3nt: TGTGCCAGCAGCTTCCGACTGGGGGGCCCAGAGACCCAGTACTTC
j_gene: TRBJ2-7; abundance: .; d_gene: .; v_gene: TRBV5-1; CDR3aa: CASSLGTGALAYEQYF; CDR3nt: TGCGCCAGCAGCTTGGGGACGGGGGCACTCGCCTACGAGCAGTACTTC
j_gene: TRBJ2-5; abundance: once; d_gene: .; v_gene: TRBV7-9; CDR3aa: CASSFSTGSGTQYF; CDR3nt: TGTGCCAGCAGCTTTTCAACAGGGTCGGGGACCCAGTACTTC
j_gene: TRBJ2-7; abundance: .; d_gene: TRBD2; v_gene: TRBV28; CDR3aa: CASKRGTYEQYF; CDR3nt: TGTGCCAGCAAGCGGGGTACCTACGAGCAGTACTTC
j_gene: TRBJ2-5; abundance: once; d_gene: .; v_gene: TRBV7-9; CDR3aa: CASSLGSVQTQYF; CDR3nt: TGTGCCAGCAGCTTAGGTAGTGTCCAGACCCAGTACTTC
j_gene: TRBJ1-2; abundance: once; d_gene: .; v_gene: TRBV6-5; CDR3aa: CASSQDGTAGYTF; CDR3nt: TGTGCCAGCAGCCAAGACGGGACGGCTGGCTACACCTTC
j_gene: TRBJ2-3; abundance: .; d_gene: .; v_gene: TRBV19; CDR3aa: CASSPGLDTDTQYF; CDR3nt: TGTGCCAGTAGTCCGGGACTCGACACAGATACGCAGTATTTT
j_gene: TRBJ2-3; abundance: .; d_gene: .; v_gene: TRBV7-3; CDR3aa: CASSLRSSTDTQYF; CDR3nt: TGTGCCAGCAGCCTTCGGTCCAGCACAGATACGCAGTATTTT
j_gene: TRBJ2-7; abundance: .; d_gene: TRBD2; v_gene: TRBV7-3; CDR3aa: CASSTGTSPRGEQYF; CDR3nt: TGTGCCAGCAGCACCGGGACTAGCCCCCGGGGCGAGCAGTACTTC
j_gene: TRBJ2-1; abundance: .; d_gene: .; v_gene: TRBV19; CDR3aa: CASNLLPGPPAGQFF; CDR3nt: TGTGCCAGTAATCTCCTCCCGGGACCGCCCGCGGGGCAGTTCTTC
j_gene: TRBJ2-1; abundance: .; d_gene: .; v_gene: TRBV29-1; CDR3aa: CSVERRIGSDEQFF; CDR3nt: TGCAGCGTTGAAAGGCGGATTGGGAGCGATGAGCAGTTCTTC
j_gene: TRBJ1-1; abundance: few; d_gene: .; v_gene: TRBV2; CDR3aa: CATRGSGEAFF; CDR3nt: TGTGCCACCAGGGGTTCCGGTGAAGCTTTCTTT
j_gene: TRBJ2-5; abundance: .; d_gene: TRBD1; v_gene: TRBV6-5; CDR3aa: CASSRGGEETQYF; CDR3nt: TGTGCCAGCAGTCGAGGGGGCGAAGAGACCCAGTACTTC
j_gene: TRBJ1-5; abundance: .; d_gene: .; v_gene: TRBV10-3; CDR3aa: CAISESRDQPQHF; CDR3nt: TGTGCCATCAGTGAGTCGAGGGACCAGCCCCAGCATTTT
j_gene: TRBJ2-4; abundance: .; d_gene: .; v_gene: TRBV27; CDR3aa: CASSPTGRGGTKNIQYF; CDR3nt: TGTGCCAGCAGCCCCACAGGGAGGGGCGGCACCAAAAACATTCAGTACTTC
j_gene: TRBJ2-5; abundance: .; d_gene: TRBD2; v_gene: TRBV13; CDR3aa: CASSAGTSGSETQYF; CDR3nt: TGTGCCAGCAGCGCAGGGACTAGCGGGAGTGAGACCCAGTACTTC
j_gene: TRBJ2-7; abundance: .; d_gene: .; v_gene: TRBV5-1; CDR3aa: CASSQRTFAYEQYF; CDR3nt: TGCGCCAGCAGCCAAAGGACTTTCGCCTACGAGCAGTACTTC
j_gene: TRBJ1-5; abundance: .; d_gene: .; v_gene: TRBV2; CDR3aa: CASSEVTGSWQPQHF; CDR3nt: TGTGCCAGCAGTGAAGTAACAGGGAGTTGGCAGCCCCAGCATTTT
j_gene: TRBJ2-1; abundance: once; d_gene: .; v_gene: TRBV4-3; CDR3aa: CASSPRLGQGGFYNEQFF; CDR3nt: TGCGCCAGCAGCCCCCGGTTAGGACAGGGAGGGTTTTACAATGAGCAGTTCTTC
j_gene: TRBJ2-7; abundance: .; d_gene: .; v_gene: TRBV7-9; CDR3aa: CASSPHTYEQYF; CDR3nt: TGTGCCAGCAGCCCTCATACCTACGAGCAGTACTTC